A selection of T cell receptor beta chains follows, all from one sample in a study of radiotherapy plus CTLA-4 blockade in lung cancer. Profiling relied on immunoSEQ multiplex PCR, and the TCRdb table lists in-frame clones only, not all of them. The table shows about 90,000 clones, with over 80% occurring only once. The sequencing here drew on peripheral blood, taken from a patient treated with radiotherapy plus ipilimumab. The source is a human donor with non-small cell lung cancer that progressed on radiotherapy plus ipilimumab. CDR3s include the opening cysteine and the closing phenylalanine or tryptophan. The order of the fields is J gene, D gene, clone size, V gene, CDR3 DNA, CDR3 protein. The D gene is left open where the match is weak. Clone sizes are given selectively: once, few, many, or a class where the clone is expanded.

>TRBJ1-6|TRBD1|.|TRBV7-8
TGTGCCAGCAGCTTAGCCAGGGGGGGTTCACCCCTCCACTTT
CASSLARGGSPLHF
>TRBJ2-5|.|.|TRBV5-4
TGTGCCAGCAGCTCAGAACAGAGACAAGAGACCCAGTACTTC
CASSSEQRQETQYF
>TRBJ1-5|TRBD1|once|TRBV29-1
TGCAGCGTTGGACAGGGGAATCAGCCCCAGCATTTT
CSVGQGNQPQHF
>TRBJ1-3|.|.|TRBV25-1
TGTGCCAGCAGTGAGATCGGCTCCTCTGGAAACACCATATATTTT
CASSEIGSSGNTIYF
>TRBJ1-3|.|.|TRBV28
TGTGCCAGCCAACACCCAGGCTCTGGAAACACCATATATTTT
CASQHPGSGNTIYF
>TRBJ1-1|.|.|TRBV5-1
TGCGCCAGCAGCTTGTCGCTTACCATGAACACTGAAGCTTTCTTT
CASSLSLTMNTEAFF
>TRBJ2-3|TRBD2|.|TRBV4-2
TGTGCCAGCAGCCAATTCGCAGCGGGGCGTACAGATACGCAGTATTTT
CASSQFAAGRTDTQYF
>TRBJ1-3|.|.|TRBV11-2
TGTGCCAGCAGCTTGGGGTGGGGTACTGGAAACACCATATATTTT
CASSLGWGTGNTIYF
>TRBJ2-6|.|.|TRBV30
TGTGCCTGGACCACAATGGACTCTGGGGCCAACGTCCTGACTTTC
CAWTTMDSGANVLTF
>TRBJ1-1|.|.|TRBV4-3
TGCGCCAGCAGCCAAGAAGTGGCTACTGAAGCTTTCTTT
CASSQEVATEAFF